This T cell receptor (beta chain) originates from a study of T cells after yellow fever vaccination. TCRdb re-called the 5' RACE reads through MiXCR, storing one row per CDR3 protein. The profile shows about 29,000 distinct CDR3 sequences, about 5% of them singletons. This clonotype was seen ten or more times. Germline V CDR1 and CDR2: LGHNA, YSLEER. The CDR3 totals 13 residues. V lost 0 bases, J lost 10 bases, and 0 bases stayed unmatched. This specimen consisted of CD8+ T cells sorted from PBMCs, obtained 10 days after the yellow fever booster vaccination. The clonotype originates from a man younger than 45 who received the YFV17D yellow fever vaccine. The V and J genes are TRBV4-3 and TRBJ2-1; 10 nucleotides match TRBD1. The CDR3 DNA follows: TGCGCCAGCAGCCAAGAGACAGGGGGCGAGCAGTTCTTC. Protein: CASSQETGGEQFF.